This is a list of T cell receptor beta chains from one sample in a study of shared clonotypes between healthy human individuals. Measured with immunoSEQ multiplex PCR; TCRdb has only the in-frame clones, and not every one. The table lists approximately 1,500,000 clones, 95% to 97% of them singletons, with about 1% in the top ten. The sequenced material came from naive CD4+ T cells sorted from blood. Source of these receptors: a man aged 25-45 years in good health. Both conserved end residues are part of each CDR3. Fields, in order: J gene, D gene, clone size, V gene, CDR3 DNA, CDR3 protein. The D gene is left open where the match is weak. Only some rows state a clone size, as once, few, many or a class for expanded clones.

j_call: TRBJ2-1; d_call: TRBD2; clone_size: .; v_call: TRBV29-1; cdr3_nt: TGCAGCGTTGAGCCTAGCGGGTCCAAGCAGTTCTTC; cdr3_aa: CSVEPSGSKQFF
j_call: TRBJ2-7; d_call: .; clone_size: .; v_call: TRBV5-4; cdr3_nt: TGTGCCAGCAGCTCGCCGACTCGTTCGGTCCACGAGCAGTACTTC; cdr3_aa: CASSSPTRSVHEQYF
j_call: TRBJ2-3; d_call: TRBD1; clone_size: .; v_call: TRBV20-1; cdr3_nt: TGCAGTGCGAACAGGGGGGATACGCAGTATTTT; cdr3_aa: CSANRGDTQYF
j_call: TRBJ2-7; d_call: TRBD2; clone_size: .; v_call: TRBV5-4; cdr3_nt: TGTGCCAGCAGCTCCGGGACTAACCCATACGAGCAGTACTTC; cdr3_aa: CASSSGTNPYEQYF
j_call: TRBJ2-4; d_call: TRBD2; clone_size: .; v_call: TRBV28; cdr3_nt: TGTGCCAGCAGGACCAACGGGGGGAAAAACATTCAGTACTTC; cdr3_aa: CASRTNGGKNIQYF
j_call: TRBJ2-3; d_call: .; clone_size: .; v_call: TRBV27; cdr3_nt: TGTGCCAGCAGTTTAAGGGGGAGAGGGACTAGCACAGATACGCAGTATTTT; cdr3_aa: CASSLRGRGTSTDTQYF
j_call: TRBJ2-2; d_call: TRBD1; clone_size: .; v_call: TRBV7-2; cdr3_nt: TGTGCCAGCACCCCTTCTACAGGGGACACCGGGGAGCTGTTTTTT; cdr3_aa: CASTPSTGDTGELFF
j_call: TRBJ2-3; d_call: .; clone_size: .; v_call: TRBV11-2; cdr3_nt: TGTGCCAGCAGCTTAGATTCGAGGCCCCTGGGCACAGATACGCAGTATTTT; cdr3_aa: CASSLDSRPLGTDTQYF
j_call: TRBJ2-6; d_call: .; clone_size: few; v_call: TRBV27; cdr3_nt: TGTGCCAGCAGTTTTCCTGGGGCCAACGTCCTGACTTTC; cdr3_aa: CASSFPGANVLTF
j_call: TRBJ2-7; d_call: TRBD2; clone_size: .; v_call: TRBV7-2; cdr3_nt: TGTGCCAGCAGTTTAGCGGGAGGGTCCTACGAGCAGTACTTC; cdr3_aa: CASSLAGGSYEQYF
j_call: TRBJ2-7; d_call: .; clone_size: .; v_call: TRBV28; cdr3_nt: TGTGCCAGCAGTGGGACCCTTGGGTTCAGCTCCTACGAGCAGTACTTC; cdr3_aa: CASSGTLGFSSYEQYF
j_call: TRBJ2-5; d_call: TRBD2; clone_size: .; v_call: TRBV2; cdr3_nt: TGTGCCAGCAGTGTAGTAGCGGGAGAGGTAGAGACCCAGTACTTC; cdr3_aa: CASSVVAGEVETQYF
j_call: TRBJ2-1; d_call: TRBD2; clone_size: .; v_call: TRBV4-2; cdr3_nt: TGTGCCAGCAGCCAAGAACAACGTCTTTGGCGGGAGATCTACAATGAGCAGTTCTTC; cdr3_aa: CASSQEQRLWREIYNEQFF